The entry that follows covers one T cell receptor beta chain sequence. This sample is drawn from a study of blood T cell repertoires in COVID-19. Study details: Italy, Spain and the United States were the sources of the convalescent and acute COVID-19 samples. T cells, B-cell-depleted T cells, or PBMCs provided the cDNA or gDNA that served as material.

The CDR3 covers 15 residues. In germline, CDR1 is MNHEY, CDR2 SMNVEV (reference sequence). The trim removed 5 bases at V and 5 bases at J, leaving 7 bases unmatched. In the original processing: Reference gene primer amplification in the assay estimated nucleated cell counts. Data came from immunoSEQ multiplex PCR; TCRdb stores just in-frame clones and leaves some out. The V and J calls and clone size were taken over from that table, and D and trimming were inferred from the DNA. The table shows 25,000 to 30,000 clones, with 70% to 90% occurring only once. The sequence was obtained from a human donor in a cohort sampled during active COVID-19. The sample comprised peripheral blood. The V and J genes are TRBV27 and TRBJ2-7; 12 nucleotides match TRBD1. CDR3 sequence reads: CASSLPGQGAHEQYF. The CDR3 DNA reads TGTGCCAGCAGTCTCCCGGGACAGGGGGCCCACGAGCAGTACTTC.